This record covers a single T cell receptor (beta chain). In the source study's methods: From reference gene primer amplification, estimates of nucleated cell counts were derived. The protocol was immunoSEQ multiplex PCR, while the TCRdb copy is restricted to in-frame clones and leaves out a portion. Clone size and V and J calls were adopted from that table, with D and trimming inferred from the DNA. The sample lists 130,000 to 150,000 clones, 70% to 85% occurring once. The data were taken from a study of blood T cell repertoires in COVID-19. Overall study context: Acute-phase and convalescent COVID-19 samples originated in the United States, Italy and Spain. PBMCs, B-cell-depleted T cells, or T cells were the source of the cDNA or gDNA that made up the material.

This CDR3 is built from 14 residues. CDR1 and CDR2 (germline): LNHNV, YYDKDF (reference sequence). The ends lost 2 bases at V and 8 bases at J; junction bases unmatched: 6. Sequences were obtained from peripheral blood. The genes are TRBV15 and TRBJ1-2, with 9 positions matching TRBD1. The TCR sequence derives from a human donor in a cohort sampled during active COVID-19. In DNA form, the CDR3 reads TGTGCCACCAGCAGATCCGGGACAGGGTCGGGCTACACCTTC. It encodes CATSRSGTGSGYTF.